The 14 T cell receptor beta chains below all came from one sample that was sequenced in a study of OX40 agonist ivuxolimab in advanced cancers. Using immunoSEQ multiplex PCR, the repertoire was profiled, and TCRdb retains in-frame clones only, with some absent. Of just over 80,000 clones in the sample, 70% to 90% were seen once. Material: CD4+ or CD8+ T cells sorted from blood, obtained in a trial of the OX40 agonist ivuxolimab. Source of these receptors: an adult with an advanced solid tumor such as melanoma, head and neck, liver or kidney cancer.

The chain is built from TRBV6-1 and TRBJ1-5; 9 bases align to TRBD1. Germline lookup yields CDR1 MNHNS and CDR2 SASEGT. J was trimmed by 2 bases and V by 10 bases; bases with no gene match: 6. The CDR3 runs to 14 residues. This chain's CDR3 is CAIRDREGNQPQHF. The DNA of the CDR3 is TGTGCCATCCGGGACAGGGAGGGCAATCAGCCCCAGCATTTT.

The chain carries TRBV5-1 and TRBJ1-4; 7 nucleotides agree with TRBD1. With V trimmed by 4 bases and J by 3 bases, 3 bases remained unmatched. CDR1 is SGHRS and CDR2 is YFSETQ in the germline V gene. This CDR3 has 14 residues. Written as DNA, the CDR3 is TGCGCCAGCAGCCGGGACAGTTCTAATGAAAAACTGTTTTTT. It yields the protein CASSRDSSNEKLFF.

This rearrangement joins TRBV7-9 to TRBJ2-3, with D possibly matching TRBD2 (5 bases). The V end was cut by 3 bases, the J end by 4 bases, with 17 bases between. The V gene's germline CDR1 is SEHNR and CDR2 FQNEAQ (reference sequence). The CDR3 runs to 16 residues. CDR3 bases: TGTGCCAGCAGCTTCCGGGATAGCGACGTGCCAGATACGCAGTATTTT. Translated, it gives CASSFRDSDVPDTQYF.

The chain is built from TRBV6-5 and TRBJ1-1; 8 nucleotides line up with TRBD1. Trimming removed 5 bases from V and 1 base from J; junction bases left unmatched: 6. This CDR3 contains 15 residues. CDR1 and CDR2 (germline): MNHEY, SVGAGI. The CDR3, as DNA: TGTGCCAGCAGTCGACAGGGGAGGGCGAACACTGAAGCTTTCTTT. Translated: CASSRQGRANTEAFF.

The chain has TRBV6-1 and TRBJ2-5; D not certain. This CDR3 has 8 amino acids. Per the germline V gene, CDR1 is MNHNS and CDR2 is SASEGT. V lost 5 bases, J lost 13 bases, and 5 bases lay in between. This CDR3 is CASSYSYF. The CDR3, as DNA: TGTGCCAGCAGTTACTCGTACTTC.

This clone has only one observation. Relative to the germline gene, one junction end is altered; a read error may explain this. The chain couples TRBV7-7 to TRBJ2-5, with D uncertain. The germline V gene has CDR1 SSHAT and CDR2 FNYEAQ (reference sequence). This CDR3 has 13 residues. The CDR3 here is CASSLDPGRTQYF. CDR3 DNA sequence: TGTGCTAGCAGCTTGGACCCCGGGCGGACCCAGTACTTC. Supplemented by reference TRBV7-7 and TRBJ2-5, the full variable domain reads GAGVSQSPRYKVTKRGQDVTLRCDPISSHATLYWYQQALGQGPEFLTYFNYEAQPDKSGLPSDRFSAERPEGSISTLTIQRTEQRDSAMYRCASSLDPGRTQYFGPGTRLLVL.

In DNA, the CDR3 is TGTGCCAGCAGACGCTCTGGGACAGATTATGGCTACACCTTC. It codes for CASRRSGTDYGYTF. This chain uses TRBV6-6 with TRBJ1-2; 7 nucleotides agree with TRBD1. This CDR3 spans 14 amino acids. Germline CDR1 is MNHNY and CDR2 is SVGAGI (reference sequence). The V and J ends lost 6 bases and 5 bases, in that order; junction bases with no gene match: 9.

The V gene is TRBV4-2, the J gene TRBJ1-2; D not certain. The CDR3 consists of 17 residues. Per germline, CDR1 LGHNA and CDR2 YNFKEQ. Trimming cost V 1 base and J 3 bases, with 18 bases left between them. The CDR3 spells CASSQVGDLDAHYGYTF. The CDR3 bases are TGTGCCAGCAGCCAAGTTGGCGACCTGGATGCTCACTATGGCTACACCTTC.

The V and J genes are TRBV19 and TRBJ2-7; the match to TRBD1 covers 9 bases. J was trimmed by 3 bases and V by 4 bases; bases with no gene match: 10. This CDR3 spans 16 amino acids. Looked up from germline, CDR1 is LNHDA and CDR2 is SQIVND (reference sequence). CDR3 protein: CASSNTGTGSGYEQYF. The CDR3 nucleotides read TGTGCCAGTAGTAATACCGGGACAGGGTCGGGCTACGAGCAGTACTTC.

The rearrangement uses TRBV7-2 and TRBJ2-7; 8 positions match TRBD2. CDR3 length equals 15 residues. Germline CDR1 is SGHTA and CDR2 is FQGNSA. Trimming at V came to 0 bases and at J to 6 bases, leaving 7 bases not matched to a gene. The CDR3 region is CASSLAMSGGAEQYF. Written as DNA, the CDR3 is TGTGCCAGCAGCTTAGCGATGAGCGGGGGTGCCGAGCAGTACTTC.

The chain couples TRBV7-6 to TRBJ1-2; D perhaps matches TRBD1 (5 bases). The CDR3 contains 14 residues. Germline V lookup: CDR1 SGHVS, CDR2 FNYEAQ. V was pared by 5 bases and J by 5 bases, with 15 bases between. CDR3 amino acids: CASSSVGAGYGYTF. CDR3 bases: TGTGCCAGCAGCAGCGTCGGGGCGGGTTATGGCTACACCTTC.

CDR3 DNA sequence: TGTGCCAGCAGTGAAGAGGTCTTAGATGAAAAACTGTTTTTT. It codes for CASSEEVLDEKLFF. This chain joins TRBV6-1 and TRBJ1-4; D not resolved. Germline V gives CDR1 MNHNS, CDR2 SASEGT. Trimming removed 1 base at V and 6 bases at J, with 9 bases between. This CDR3 region has 14 residues.

The chain carries TRBV5-1 and TRBJ1-3; D uncertain. V was shortened by 4 bases and J by 6 bases, with 14 bases between the two germline ends. The CDR3 is made up of 14 amino acids. Germline-derived CDR1 and CDR2 are SGHRS and YFSETQ. CDR3 DNA: TGCGCCAGCAGCCAGGACGGACCAACAAACACCATATATTTT. Amino acid sequence: CASSQDGPTNTIYF.

The gene calls are TRBV18 and TRBJ1-1; TRBD1 matches 9 bases. The trim removed 6 bases at V and 2 bases at J, leaving 13 bases unmatched. This CDR3 spans 17 amino acids. Germline loops: CDR1 KGHSH, CDR2 LQKENI. CDR3 coding DNA: TGTGCCAGCTCCCGGGCCGGGATGGGACAGGGAAACACTGAAGCTTTCTTT. This codes for CASSRAGMGQGNTEAFF.